Listed below are T cell receptor beta chains from one sample, sequenced in a study of cytomegalovirus exposure and HLA in healthy donors. Assay used: immunoSEQ multiplex PCR; TCRdb lists only in-frame clones, some missing. This listing includes about 200,000 clones. Sequencing was carried out using PBMCs. These receptors came from a woman under 40 in good health and CMV-seropositive. Each CDR3 is given with its conserved first and last residue. The D gene is left open where the match is weak.

cdr3_nt	cdr3_aa	v_call	j_call	d_call
TGTGCCAGCAGTTCCTTTAGCGGGAGGTACGAGCAGTACTTC	CASSSFSGRYEQYF	TRBV28	TRBJ2-7	TRBD2
TGTGCCAGTAGCATGGGGGGCCAAGAGACCCAGTACTTC	CASSMGGQETQYF	TRBV19	TRBJ2-5	.
TGTGCCAGCAGCGTAGGCGGGAGCGGTGAGACCCAGTACTTC	CASSVGGSGETQYF	TRBV9	TRBJ2-5	TRBD2
TGTGCCATCAAAAGCGTGAATGAGCAGTTCTTC	CAIKSVNEQFF	TRBV10-3	TRBJ2-1	.
TGTGCCACAGGACAGGGTTGGACTGAAGCTTTCTTT	CATGQGWTEAFF	TRBV28	TRBJ1-1	TRBD1
TGTGCCAGCAAGGGCCAGCTGGGGGGGTTCAATGAGCAGTTCTTC	CASKGQLGGFNEQFF	TRBV27	TRBJ2-1	TRBD2
TGTGCCAGCAGCCGAGAATCGACACGACGCTCTGGAAACACCATATATTTT	CASSRESTRRSGNTIYF	TRBV7-2	TRBJ1-3	.
TGTGCCTGGAGTGTACGGCGGGCTAATGAAAAACTGTTTTTT	CAWSVRRANEKLFF	TRBV30	TRBJ1-4	.
TGCGCCAGCAGCTCTAGCGGGGGGGTGGAGGAGACCCAGTACTTC	CASSSSGGVEETQYF	TRBV5-1	TRBJ2-5	TRBD2
TGTGCCAGCAGTAGGGACAGGGGATACCAGCCCCAGCATTTT	CASSRDRGYQPQHF	TRBV11-2	TRBJ1-5	TRBD1
TGTGCCAGCAGTAGCTTCACGGAGAACTCCTACGAGCAGTACTTC	CASSSFTENSYEQYF	TRBV27	TRBJ2-7	.
TGTGCCAGCAGCCAAGACGGAGGGCAGTTCTACAATGAGCAGTTCTTC	CASSQDGGQFYNEQFF	TRBV14	TRBJ2-1	.
TGTGCCAGCAGCCAAGGTCCTCGGGAGAATTCACCCCTCCACTTT	CASSQGPRENSPLHF	TRBV16	TRBJ1-6	.
TGTGCCAGCAGACAACAGGGGGCGGTTGAAAAACTGTTTTTT	CASRQQGAVEKLFF	TRBV6-1	TRBJ1-4	TRBD1
TGTGCCATCAGTGGTCAGGGGTACGAGCAGTACTTC	CAISGQGYEQYF	TRBV10-3	TRBJ2-7	.
TGTGCCAGCAGTTTATTCCCGGGACAGGGAACCGAGCAGTACTTC	CASSLFPGQGTEQYF	TRBV28	TRBJ2-7	TRBD1
TGTGCCAGCAGTTTTGGGAGCGGGACCTACGAGCAGTACTTC	CASSFGSGTYEQYF	TRBV27	TRBJ2-7	TRBD2
TGTGCCACCAGCAGAGAAGGGGGAAACTACGAGCAGTACTTC	CATSREGGNYEQYF	TRBV15	TRBJ2-7	.
TGTGCCCGGGGGGGGAACTCGAGCTCCTACAATGAGCAGTTCTTC	CARGGNSSSYNEQFF	TRBV30	TRBJ2-1	TRBD2
TGTGCCAGTAACGCAGGCTCCTATAATTCACCCCTCCACTTT	CASNAGSYNSPLHF	TRBV19	TRBJ1-6	.
TGTGCCAGCGCTGGGGAGGGGACTACTGGAAACACCATATATTTT	CASAGEGTTGNTIYF	TRBV4-2	TRBJ1-3	.
TGTGCCAGCAGCTTAGGGTACGCGGTTTTGTCCTACAATGAGCAGTTCTTC	CASSLGYAVLSYNEQFF	TRBV7-2	TRBJ2-1	.
TGTGCCAGCAGTTACGCCTCGTTTAGTAGCAATCAGCCCCAGCATTTT	CASSYASFSSNQPQHF	TRBV6-6	TRBJ1-5	.
TGTGCCAGCAGCCCCGGGACAGTGAACACTGAAGCTTTCTTT	CASSPGTVNTEAFF	TRBV7-9	TRBJ1-1	TRBD1
TGCGCCAGCAGCCAAGAAATGGGGGGACTTGATTCACCCCTCCACTTT	CASSQEMGGLDSPLHF	TRBV4-1	TRBJ1-6	.
TGTGCCAGCAGCTCGGGTAACCGGCCGGGAACCGGGGAGCTGTTTTTT	CASSSGNRPGTGELFF	TRBV11-3	TRBJ2-2	.
TGTGCCAGCAGCACCGGTTTGAACACTGAAGCTTTCTTT	CASSTGLNTEAFF	TRBV5-6	TRBJ1-1	.
TGTGCCAGCAGCTTAGTGGCGGGCAGAAAGATAGAGCAGTACTTC	CASSLVAGRKIEQYF	TRBV11-2	TRBJ2-7	.
TGTGCCAGCAGCTCTGGACTAGCGGGGAACAATGAGCAGTTCTTC	CASSSGLAGNNEQFF	TRBV4-2	TRBJ2-1	TRBD2
TGCGCCAGCAAGGAGGGACTAGCATTAAACCAAGAGACCCAGTACTTC	CASKEGLALNQETQYF	TRBV5-1	TRBJ2-5	TRBD2
TGCGCCAGCAGCGAACCCACAGGAATCGGGACAGGAAGGTTCGAGCAGTACTTC	CASSEPTGIGTGRFEQYF	TRBV4-1	TRBJ2-7	TRBD1
TGTGCCAGCCACGGACAGGGGCACTATGGCTACACCTTC	CASHGQGHYGYTF	TRBV6-5	TRBJ1-2	TRBD1
TGTGCCAGCAGTTTAAGATCAGGGGGAAACACTGAAGCTTTCTTT	CASSLRSGGNTEAFF	TRBV28	TRBJ1-1	TRBD1
TGTGCCAGCAGTACCCTCCCCAGGTCCCTCTCTGGAAACACCATATATTTT	CASSTLPRSLSGNTIYF	TRBV2	TRBJ1-3	.
TGTGCCAGCAGTGGTGTGACTAGCGGATCCTACGAGCAGTACTTC	CASSGVTSGSYEQYF	TRBV28	TRBJ2-7	TRBD2
TGTGCCAGCAGCTCGCAGGGGCTCTATCAGCCCCAGCATTTT	CASSSQGLYQPQHF	TRBV7-9	TRBJ1-5	.
TGTGCCTGGAGGGGGGGGAGCCGATCCTTCTCTGGAAACACCATATATTTT	CAWRGGSRSFSGNTIYF	TRBV30	TRBJ1-3	.
TGTGCCAGCAGCTTTAGGGAGGGGGGGTACGAGCAGTACTTC	CASSFREGGYEQYF	TRBV5-6	TRBJ2-7	.
TGCGCCAGCAGCCAAGGTCGCGCGGTGGATACGCAGTATTTT	CASSQGRAVDTQYF	TRBV4-3	TRBJ2-3	.
TGTGCCAGCAGTTCCAGGGGGGATAGGATTGAAGCTTTCTTT	CASSSRGDRIEAFF	TRBV28	TRBJ1-1	TRBD1
TGTGCCAGCAGCTTAAGGACAGGAACGAAAATCCAGACCTATGGCTACACCTTC	CASSLRTGTKIQTYGYTF	TRBV7-2	TRBJ1-2	TRBD1
TGTGCCAGTGGGACTAGGGGCGCCACCGGGGAGCTGTTTTTT	CASGTRGATGELFF	TRBV28	TRBJ2-2	TRBD2
TGCGCCAGCAGCCAAGTACTAGGTGAAGATACGCAGTATTTT	CASSQVLGEDTQYF	TRBV4-3	TRBJ2-3	.
TGTGCCAGCAGACGAGGCGGGAACTCGCCTCGTAATGAGCAGTTCTTC	CASRRGGNSPRNEQFF	TRBV5-4	TRBJ2-1	.
TGTGCCAGCAGCTTACAGGGGGCTGGAACAGATACGCGGTATTTT	CASSLQGAGTDTRYF	TRBV5-4	TRBJ2-3	TRBD1
TGTGCCAGCAGCGACAGGGATAGGGAGCTGTTTTTT	CASSDRDRELFF	TRBV9	TRBJ2-2	.
TGTGCCAGCAGCCGGGAGAACACCGGGGAGCTGTTTTTT	CASSRENTGELFF	TRBV11-3	TRBJ2-2	.
TGTGCCAGCAGCGTAGGGATCACCCGGACGGGAAACACTGAAGCTTTCTTT	CASSVGITRTGNTEAFF	TRBV9	TRBJ1-1	.
TGTGCCATTTCAGGGATCCCCTACGAGCAGTACTTC	CAISGIPYEQYF	TRBV10-3	TRBJ2-7	.
TGTGCCAGCAGGTACCCCAGTGGAAACGGGGGAAATGAAAAACTGTTTTTT	CASRYPSGNGGNEKLFF	TRBV7-9	TRBJ1-4	.
TGTGCCAGCAGTGAAGTGGTAGCGGGGGAGGAAGATACGCAGTATTTT	CASSEVVAGEEDTQYF	TRBV6-1	TRBJ2-3	TRBD2
TGCGCCAGCAGCCAAGATCCTTATCAGCCCCAGCATTTT	CASSQDPYQPQHF	TRBV4-1	TRBJ1-5	.
TGTGCCAGCAGCCCGGGGGCGGGGGCGAACACTGAAGCTTTCTTT	CASSPGAGANTEAFF	TRBV7-9	TRBJ1-1	.
TGCAGCGTTCCCCTTCCGGGACAGGGGGCGAACAATGGCTACACCTTC	CSVPLPGQGANNGYTF	TRBV29-1	TRBJ1-2	TRBD1
TGCAGCGTTGAAGAAGGAGGGCCCGCGGGTGACAATGAGCAGTTCTTC	CSVEEGGPAGDNEQFF	TRBV29-1	TRBJ2-1	.
TGTGCCAGCAACTCTCGGGGACAGGGGGCGAAACAGCCCCAGCATTTT	CASNSRGQGAKQPQHF	TRBV21-1	TRBJ1-5	.
TGTGCCAGCAGGGACAGGGGAAGGGGCGGGGAGCTGTTTTTT	CASRDRGRGGELFF	TRBV2	TRBJ2-2	TRBD1
TGTGCCAGCTCACCACCGCTCGTGCTAGCGGGGTTCACAGATACGCAGTATTTT	CASSPPLVLAGFTDTQYF	TRBV18	TRBJ2-3	TRBD2
TGTGCTAGTGGTTTGCCTACCCAGGGCACTAATGAAAAACTGTTTTTT	CASGLPTQGTNEKLFF	TRBV12-5	TRBJ1-4	.